The clone carrying this TCR beta chain was seen ten or more times. Its cognate antigen is unknown. The sample originates from a study of early T cells in non-severe SARS-CoV-2 infection. Study details: Whole-blood bulk RNA, unsorted, was sequenced, and chains were unpaired.

V lost 5 bases and J 4 bases, leaving 6 bases between the germline ends. CDR1 and CDR2 from the germline V gene are MNHNY and SVGAGI (reference sequence). This CDR3 has 12 residues. Study-level points and caveats: VDJdb matching favored anti-spike CD8 responses, missing private and CD4 specificities.

Individually, cDNA molecules had unique molecular identifiers attached to them. Each CDR3 protein gets one entry after TCRdb re-called the 5' RACE reads with MiXCR. The table records approximately 50,000 distinct CDR3 sequences, about 9.8% of them present only once. This receptor was obtained from an adult who was a healthcare worker with PCR-confirmed SARS-CoV-2 infection or an uninfected control (not recorded which). Sequencing was carried out using whole blood. The chain has TRBV6-6 and TRBJ1-5; D not certain. DNA of the CDR3: TGTGCCAGCAGTGTGAGAAATCAGCCCCAGCATTTT. Protein: CASSVRNQPQHF.